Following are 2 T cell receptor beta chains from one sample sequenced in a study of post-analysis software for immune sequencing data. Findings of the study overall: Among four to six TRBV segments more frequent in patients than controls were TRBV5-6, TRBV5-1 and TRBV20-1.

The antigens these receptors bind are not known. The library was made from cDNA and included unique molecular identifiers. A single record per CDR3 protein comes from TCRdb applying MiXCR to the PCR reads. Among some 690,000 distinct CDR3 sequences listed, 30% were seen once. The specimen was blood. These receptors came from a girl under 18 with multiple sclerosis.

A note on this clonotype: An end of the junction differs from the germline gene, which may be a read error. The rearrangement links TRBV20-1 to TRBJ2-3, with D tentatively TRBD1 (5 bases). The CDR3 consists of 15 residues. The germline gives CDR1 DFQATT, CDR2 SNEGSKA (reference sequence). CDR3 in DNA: TGTAGTGCTAGAGATCAATGGGGCTACACAGATACGCAGTATTTT. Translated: CSARDQWGYTDTQYF.

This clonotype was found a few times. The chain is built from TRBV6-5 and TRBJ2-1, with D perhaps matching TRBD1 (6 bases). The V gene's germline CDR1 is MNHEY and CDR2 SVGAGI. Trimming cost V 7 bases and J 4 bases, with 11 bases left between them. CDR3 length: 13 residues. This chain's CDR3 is CASTTGFYNEQFF. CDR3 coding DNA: TGTGCCAGCACGACAGGATTTTACAATGAGCAGTTCTTC.